The source of this TCR beta chain is a study of T cells in localized non-small cell lung cancer. General study points: The study sequenced only one region of the tumor. As a result, intratumor heterogeneity could not be excluded and remains possible.

The CDR3 runs 15 residues. V lost 1 base, J lost 2 bases, and 11 bases lay in between. Germline CDR1 SGHAT, CDR2 FQNNGV. Details on this clone: What it recognizes is unknown.

TCRdb keeps only in-frame clones here, not all; method: immunoSEQ multiplex PCR. The sample carries approximately 50,000 clones, around 87% recorded once. The genes are TRBV11-2 and TRBJ2-5; no reliable D call. This TCR was sampled from a man aged 40-75 years with stage II lung adenocarcinoma. This material consisted of PBMCs, taken before any cancer treatment. The CDR3 DNA is TGTGCCAGCAGCTTAGGTCCGAGTCTTCAAGAGACCCAGTACTTC. Translation: CASSLGPSLQETQYF.